These 5 T cell receptor beta chains were all obtained from the same sample, sequenced in a study of blood T cell repertoires in COVID-19 (dated by TCRdb to 2020 to 2021). Libraries came from the immunoSEQ multiplex PCR assay. This immuneACCESS table, as held by TCRdb, lists in-frame sequences with V and J called but not all clones. Of the missing ones, under half trace to an unresolved V gene in checked studies; the others have no known cause. This sample has over 200,000 clones in its table, and more than 70% of those were observed once. Less than 3% of the sample belongs to the ten largest clones. Sequences were obtained from peripheral blood. The source of these receptors is a woman aged 45-65 years with acute or convalescent COVID-19.

The chain links TRBV7-2 to TRBJ1-3; no clear D gene. V shed 5 bases and J shed 0 bases, with 11 bases lying between them. In germline, CDR1 is SGHTA, CDR2 FQGNSA. This CDR3 has 15 amino acids. The CDR3 sequence: CASSPDRSSGNTIYF. In DNA, the CDR3 is TGTGCCAGCAGCCCGGATCGGAGCTCTGGAAACACCATATATTTT.

V and J are TRBV5-1 and TRBJ2-1; 11 nucleotides agree with TRBD2. Trimming removed 1 base from V and 5 bases from J; junction bases left unmatched: 2. The CDR3 totals 15 residues. The V gene's germline CDR1 is SGHRS and CDR2 YFSETQ. The DNA of the CDR3 is TGCGCCAGCAGCTTGACTAGCGGGAGCCACAATGAGCAGTTCTTC. It specifies CASSLTSGSHNEQFF.

This chain uses TRBV7-3 with TRBJ2-7; the D gene is possibly TRBD2 (5 bases). The CDR3 sequence is 15 residues long. The V gene's germline CDR1 is SGHTA and CDR2 FQGTGA. The ends were cut back, 5 bases at V and 7 bases at J, with 21 bases in the middle. The CDR3 nucleotides read TGTGCCAGCAGCCACCACCCAGCGGCAAAACGGGAGCAGTACTTC. Amino acids: CASSHHPAAKREQYF.

This chain joins TRBV5-1 and TRBJ2-3; weak D call: TRBD1 (5 bases). Germline V CDR1 and CDR2: SGHRS, YFSETQ. The CDR3 runs to 12 residues. Trimming stripped 4 bases from V and 5 bases from J, with 8 bases between. CDR3 amino acids: CASSRDRDTQYF. DNA for the CDR3: TGCGCCAGCAGCCGAGACAGAGATACGCAGTATTTT.

In its sample, this clone was seen once. The V call is TRBV24-1, the J call TRBJ2-1, with 7 bases fitting TRBD2. The V gene end was trimmed by 5 bases and the J gene end by 1 base; junction bases not matched to a gene: 7. Germline V lookup: CDR1 KGHDR, CDR2 SFDVKD. This CDR3 has 16 residues. The CDR3 sequence: CATSGRRGSSYNEQFF. DNA of the CDR3: TGTGCCACCAGTGGAAGGCGGGGGTCATCCTACAATGAGCAGTTCTTC.